The 19 T cell receptor beta chains below come from one sample, sequenced in a study of blood T cell repertoires in COVID-19 (TCRdb year 2020). The library was obtained by the immunoSEQ multiplex PCR assay. TCRdb retrieved this table from immuneACCESS and kept in-frame rearrangements only. Not all clones are present; in checked studies, unresolved V genes account for under half, and no reason is known for the remainder. Here the sample has around 260,000 clones; 90% occur a single time. The ten largest clonotypes hold 1% to 1.3% of the sample. Sequencing input: PBMCs or T cells enriched from blood (not recorded which). These receptors originate from a young woman who had recovered from COVID-19.

The chain combines TRBV5-1 with TRBJ1-2, with TRBD1 identical over 7 bases. The CDR3 has 15 residues. V was pared by 1 base and J by 3 bases, with 6 bases of the junction left unmatched. Germline V CDR1 and CDR2: SGHRS, YFSETQ. CDR3 region: CASSLQGGADYGYTF. In DNA form, the CDR3 reads TGCGCCAGCAGCTTGCAAGGGGGCGCGGACTATGGCTACACCTTC.

The chain has TRBV23-1 and TRBJ2-4; no definite D call. TRBV23-1 is recorded as an ORF, its role being uncertain. The germline V and J ends were trimmed by 4 bases and 6 bases, with 10 bases remaining between them. The CDR3 has 13 amino acids. Here the CDR3 DNA reads TGCGCCAGCAGTCTTCGGAGAGGAAACATTCAGTACTTC. This translates into CASSLRRGNIQYF.

V usage is TRBV29-1 and J usage is TRBJ2-1; D is undetermined. This CDR3 has 13 amino acids. With 8 bases removed from V and 3 bases from J, the gap between germline ends came to 14 bases. CDR1 SQVTM and CDR2 ANQGSEA come from the germline V gene. The CDR3, as DNA: TGCAGCCCTGTACAGTACAGCTACAATGAGCAGTTCTTC. As protein: CSPVQYSYNEQFF.

CDR3 region: CATLRTDYEQYF. The CDR3 bases are TGTGCCACTCTCCGGACAGACTACGAGCAGTACTTC. This chain connects TRBV24-1 to TRBJ2-7; possibly TRBD1 for D (6 bases). The V end was cut by 10 bases, the J end by 3 bases, with 12 bases between. This CDR3 contains 12 residues. The germline V gene encodes CDR1 KGHDR and CDR2 SFDVKD.

The CDR3: CASSPETGPSYEQYF. CDR3 DNA: TGTGCCAGCAGCCCTGAGACAGGGCCTTCCTACGAGCAGTACTTC. The chain uses TRBV3-1 (or the pseudogene TRBV3-2) and TRBJ2-7, with TRBD1 matching 7 bases. There are 15 residues in the CDR3. After removal of 4 bases from V and 1 base from J, the junction contained 7 bases not matched to a gene. Looked up from germline, CDR1 is LGHDT and CDR2 is YNNKEL (reference sequence).

V gene TRBV29-1 combines with J gene TRBJ1-2, with TRBD1 matching 8 bases. The CDR3 is made up of 13 amino acids. The J segment lost 5 bases and the V segment lost 6 bases, leaving 8 bases of the junction unmatched. Germline assignment: CDR1 SQVTM and CDR2 ANQGSEA. CDR3 coding DNA: TGCAGCGTCGGTAATACAGGGGGTTATGGCTACACCTTC. The encoded protein is CSVGNTGGYGYTF.

CDR3 loop: CASSYTGQSSTKQYF. For the CDR3, the DNA is TGTGCCAGCAGTTACACGGGACAGTCGAGTACTAAGCAGTACTTC. This rearrangement joins TRBV6-5 to TRBJ2-7; TRBD1 matches at 7 bases. Trimming at V came to 2 bases and at J to 8 bases, leaving 12 bases not matched to a gene. This CDR3 spans 15 amino acids. Per the germline V gene, CDR1 is MNHEY and CDR2 is SVGAGI.

The chain couples TRBV7-6 to TRBJ2-3; D is undetermined. CDR1 is SGHVS and CDR2 is FNYEAQ in the germline V gene. This CDR3 region has 13 residues. V lost 0 bases to trimming and J lost 6 bases, with 7 bases between them. The CDR3 here is CASSLAPEDTQYF. The CDR3 DNA sequence: TGTGCCAGCAGCTTAGCGCCGGAGGATACGCAGTATTTT.

The V and J genes are TRBV2 and TRBJ1-4; the D gene is possibly TRBD1 (5 bases). The CDR3 runs to 14 residues. The V and J ends lost 3 bases and 5 bases respectively, with 10 bases between them. Germline-derived CDR1 and CDR2 are SNHLY and FYNNEI. The CDR3 DNA reads TGTGCCAGCAGTGAGGGGGGTGGCAATGAAAAACTGTTTTTT. Amino acids: CASSEGGGNEKLFF.

This clone appeared once. The chain couples TRBV30 to TRBJ1-3; D perhaps matches TRBD1 (5 bases). CDR1 GTSNPN and CDR2 SVGIG come from the germline V gene (reference sequence). The CDR3 sequence is 14 residues long. V was clipped by 4 bases and J by 0 bases, with 10 bases between them. The CDR3 spells CAWIKDISGNTIYF. CDR3 nucleotides: TGTGCCTGGATAAAGGACATCTCTGGAAACACCATATATTTT. Complete variable domain (other parts from reference TRBV30 and TRBJ1-3): SQTIHQWPATLVQPVGSPLSLECTVEGTSNPNLYWYRQAAGRGLQLLFYSVGIGQISSEVPQNLSASRPQDRQFILSSKKLLLSDSGFYLCAWIKDISGNTIYFGEGSWLTVV.

Only a few counts were recorded for this clone. The genes are TRBV19 and TRBJ1-5; TRBD1 is a possible D gene (5 bases). The germline V and J ends were trimmed by 3 bases and 5 bases, with 11 bases remaining between them. Per the germline V gene, CDR1 is LNHDA and CDR2 is SQIVND (reference sequence). The CDR3 length is 14 residues. Here the CDR3 reads CASSMRGSHQPQHF. In nucleotides, the CDR3 is TGTGCCAGTAGTATGCGGGGGAGTCATCAGCCCCAGCATTTT.

This clone appeared a single time. The chain uses TRBV29-1 and TRBJ2-6; D is uncertain. This CDR3 contains 14 residues. V lost 5 bases to trimming and J lost 3 bases, with 11 bases between them. The V gene's germline CDR1 is SQVTM and CDR2 ANQGSEA. The CDR3 DNA reads TGCAGCGTTCGTGGGCTGAGTGGGGCCAACGTCCTGACTTTC. It codes for CSVRGLSGANVLTF.

The V and J genes are TRBV18 and TRBJ1-1; 8 bases map to TRBD1. From germline, CDR1 is KGHSH and CDR2 LQKENI. This CDR3 is 12 amino acids long. Unmatched junction bases numbered 0, after V lost 4 bases and J lost 5 bases. The CDR3 spells CASSRQGTEAFF. The CDR3 nucleotides are TGTGCCAGCTCACGACAGGGGACTGAAGCTTTCTTT.

This chain links TRBV6-5 with TRBJ2-1, with 8 positions matching TRBD2. CDR1 is MNHEY and CDR2 is SVGAGI in the germline V gene. The trim removed 7 bases at V and 8 bases at J, leaving 13 bases unmatched. The CDR3 is made up of 15 amino acids. CDR3 in DNA: TGTGCCAGCACCCCGGGGGGGGCGGGAGTGGATGAGCAGTTCTTC. This translates into CASTPGGAGVDEQFF.

The rearrangement uses TRBV2 and TRBJ1-1; 7 bases match TRBD1. The germline V gene has CDR1 SNHLY and CDR2 FYNNEI. The CDR3 length is 14 residues. V trimming: 6 bases; J trimming: 1 base; junction bases outside the gene matches: 5. CDR3 loop: CASSPQGRNTEAFF. CDR3 nucleotides: TGTGCCAGCAGCCCACAGGGGAGGAACACTGAAGCTTTCTTT.

CDR3 nucleotides: TGTGCCAGCATGGGCCAAGACGGTTATGAAGCTTTCTTT. Its protein product is CASMGQDGYEAFF. The rearrangement links TRBV5-5 to TRBJ1-1; no definite D call. This CDR3 has 13 residues. V was shortened by 6 bases and J by 7 bases, with 16 bases between the two germline ends. Germline CDR1 reads SGHKS; CDR2 reads YYEKEE (reference sequence).

A single count supports this clone. This chain links TRBV7-2 with TRBJ1-3; no clear D. CDR3 length: 15 amino acids. Deletions cut 4 bases from V and 0 bases from J, with 10 bases between. Germline loops: CDR1 SGHTA, CDR2 FQGNSA. CDR3 nucleotides: TGTGCCAGCAGCTCGGGTCCGAACTCTGGAAACACCATATATTTT. Translation: CASSSGPNSGNTIYF.

The V call is TRBV6-5, the J call TRBJ1-5, with unresolved D. The V and J ends lost 7 bases and 2 bases respectively, with 12 bases between them. Germline V CDR1 and CDR2: MNHEY, SVGAGI. This CDR3 has 14 amino acids. The CDR3 sequence: CASTRGTGNQPQHF. CDR3 sequence (DNA): TGTGCCAGCACTCGGGGTACGGGCAATCAGCCCCAGCATTTT.

The rearrangement links TRBV7-9 to TRBJ2-7; the D gene is possibly TRBD1 (6 bases). CDR3 length: 15 residues. Looked up from germline, CDR1 is SEHNR and CDR2 is FQNEAQ (reference sequence). V lost 5 bases to trimming and J lost 4 bases, with 18 bases between them. The CDR3 protein is CASSADSRQEYEQYF. CDR3 in DNA: TGTGCCAGCAGCGCCGATTCGCGACAGGAATACGAGCAGTACTTC.